These 32 T cell receptor beta chains share one sample of origin, sequenced in a study of graft-versus-host responses after intestinal transplantation. TCRdb's table, derived via immunoSEQ multiplex PCR, lists solely in-frame clones and lacks some. The table has some 40,000 clones, around 90% seen once. The source was PBMCs, collected approximately 300 days after intestinal transplant. Every receptor here comes from a human patient who received an intestinal transplant, so some T cells may come from the graft donor.

The J gene is TRBJ1-1, the V gene TRBV28; D gene uncertain. V lost 1 base to trimming and J lost 6 bases, with 18 bases between them. This CDR3 contains 16 residues. From germline, CDR1 is MDHEN and CDR2 SYDVKM. The CDR3 region is CASSLSSRFFEAEAFF. The DNA of the CDR3 is TGTGCCAGCAGTTTATCGTCTAGGTTTTTTGAGGCTGAAGCTTTCTTT.

The gene calls are TRBV29-1 and TRBJ2-7; 12 bases fit TRBD2. The CDR3 spans 14 residues. The junction had 3 bases not matched to a gene; V was cut back by 5 bases and J by 1 base. Germline values: CDR1 SQVTM, CDR2 ANQGSEA. This CDR3 is CSVTGLAGSYEQYF. DNA of the CDR3: TGCAGCGTTACGGGACTAGCGGGTTCCTACGAGCAGTACTTC.

V usage is TRBV6-1 and J usage is TRBJ1-5, with D perhaps matching TRBD1 (5 bases). Germline V lookup: CDR1 MNHNS, CDR2 SASEGT. Between the trimmed V and J ends, which lost 9 bases and 3 bases, there was a span of 15 bases. The CDR3 spans 14 residues. This chain's CDR3 is CARGDRSLNQPQHF. The DNA of the CDR3 is TGTGCCAGAGGGGACCGCAGCCTCAATCAGCCCCAGCATTTT.

The CDR3 protein is CASSDSGNLEAEAFF. DNA of the CDR3: TGTGCCAGCAGTGATTCAGGCAACCTCGAGGCTGAAGCTTTCTTT. The chain combines TRBV6-1 with TRBJ1-1; unclear D gene. Trimming left V 3 bases short and J 6 bases short, with 17 bases between. This CDR3 comprises 15 residues. Germline assignment: CDR1 MNHNS and CDR2 SASEGT.

The chain has TRBV9 and TRBJ2-1; the match to TRBD2 covers 12 bases. From germline, CDR1 is SGDLS and CDR2 YYNGEE. V dropped 4 bases and J dropped 6; count of bases not matched to a gene: 2. This CDR3 is built from 14 residues. CDR3 DNA sequence: TGTGCCAGCAGCCCGACTAGCGGGGGCAATGAGCAGTTCTTC. This encodes CASSPTSGGNEQFF. Based on the CDR3 plus reference TRBV9 and TRBJ2-1, the full variable domain is DSGVTQTPKHLITATGQRVTLRCSPRSGDLSVYWYQQSLDQGLQFLIQYYNGEERAKGNILERFSAQQFPDLHSELNLSSLELGDSALYFCASSPTSGGNEQFFGPGTRLTVL.

This chain joins TRBV6-5 and TRBJ2-7; D call uncertain. The length of the CDR3 is 14 residues. The ends were cut back, 7 bases at V and 0 bases at J, with 13 bases in the middle. CDR1 and CDR2 from the germline V gene are MNHEY and SVGAGI. Written as DNA, the CDR3 is TGTGCCAGCATCCCCTTAGGCGGCTCCTACGAGCAGTACTTC. Residues: CASIPLGGSYEQYF.

This clone has a handful of counts. The rearrangement links TRBV4-2 to TRBJ2-7; a possible D gene is TRBD2 (5 bases). CDR3 size: 13 residues. Looked up from germline, CDR1 is LGHNA and CDR2 is YNFKEQ. Trimming removed 1 base from V and 6 bases from J, with 10 bases in between. The CDR3 nucleotides read TGTGCCAGCAGCCAAGTCTTACTAGGCGAGCAGTACTTC. Protein sequence: CASSQVLLGEQYF.

The chain uses TRBV5-1 and TRBJ2-4, with TRBD1 matching 8 bases. After removal of 3 bases from V and 6 bases from J, the junction contained 11 bases not matched to a gene. Germline values: CDR1 SGHRS, CDR2 YFSETQ. The CDR3 consists of 16 residues. The CDR3 DNA follows: TGCGCCAGCAGCTGGACAGGGAATCCCCCCTTAAACATTCAGTACTTC. This translates into CASSWTGNPPLNIQYF.

The chain employs TRBV6-5 and TRBJ1-2, with unresolved D. This CDR3 region has 12 residues. Looked up from germline, CDR1 is MNHEY and CDR2 is SVGAGI. Trimming stripped 5 bases from V and 7 bases from J, with 11 bases between. The CDR3 region is CASSPPMGGYTF. The CDR3 DNA reads as TGTGCCAGCAGTCCGCCCATGGGTGGCTACACCTTC.

The chain combines TRBV7-2 with TRBJ2-7; D may be TRBD2 (5 bases). Germline lookup yields CDR1 SGHTA and CDR2 FQGNSA. V dropped 1 base and J dropped 5 bases, with 21 bases sitting between them. This CDR3 spans 17 amino acids. CDR3 sequence reads: CASSLGVRLSPEDEQYF. As DNA, the CDR3 is TGTGCCAGCAGCTTAGGGGTCCGATTATCACCGGAGGACGAGCAGTACTTC.

The chain recombines TRBV9 with TRBJ2-7, with TRBD1 as a possible D gene (6 bases). The CDR3 is 16 amino acids. V was shortened by 4 bases and J by 1 base, with 18 bases between the two germline ends. The germline V gene encodes CDR1 SGDLS and CDR2 YYNGEE. The CDR3 DNA reads TGTGCCAGCAGCCCCTCAGGTGCCAGGGGATCCTACGAGCAGTACTTC. The encoded protein is CASSPSGARGSYEQYF.

The rearrangement uses TRBV19 and TRBJ1-5; TRBD1 aligns across 7 bases. After removal of 3 bases from V and 2 bases from J, the junction contained 7 bases not matched to a gene. CDR1 is LNHDA and CDR2 is SQIVND in the germline V gene (reference sequence). This CDR3 has 16 residues. The CDR3 DNA reads as TGTGCCAGTAGTATGCATAGAGGGGGCGGCAATCAGCCCCAGCATTTT. It encodes CASSMHRGGGNQPQHF.

The V and J genes are TRBV6-1 and TRBJ2-5; D possibly matches TRBD1 or TRBD2 (5 bases each). The CDR3 has 13 amino acids. Germline V lookup: CDR1 MNHNS, CDR2 SASEGT. Trimming took off 5 bases at V and 3 bases at J, with 10 bases between the two ends. The CDR3 nucleotides are TGTGCCAGCAGTTTGGGGGTTGAAGAGACCCAGTACTTC. Translating it yields CASSLGVEETQYF.

The table lists this clone with a count of one. The genes are TRBV11-2 and TRBJ2-1, with D perhaps assigned TRBD1 or TRBD2 (5 bases each). CDR3 length: 11 residues. Trimming left V 8 bases short and J 6 bases short, with 8 bases between. The germline CDR1 and CDR2 sequences are SGHAT and FQNNGV. CDR3 amino acids: CASGGSNEQFF. CDR3 DNA sequence: TGTGCCAGCGGGGGAAGCAATGAGCAGTTCTTC.

The CDR3 loop is CSARWTSYEQYF. The CDR3 DNA reads TGCAGCGCCCGATGGACCTCCTACGAGCAGTACTTC. V is TRBV29-1 and J is TRBJ2-7, with no clear D. The germline V and J ends were trimmed by 7 bases and 0 bases, with 10 bases remaining between them. The CDR3 covers 12 residues. Germline V CDR1 and CDR2: SQVTM, ANQGSEA.

The chain couples TRBV2 to TRBJ2-3; 9 bases fit TRBD2. Trimming removed 4 bases from V and 0 bases from J; junction bases left unmatched: 8. CDR3 length: 17 residues. The germline CDR1 and CDR2 sequences are SNHLY and FYNNEI. CDR3 sequence (DNA): TGTGCCAGCAGTGTTGGTAGCGGGGGCCTAAGCACAGATACGCAGTATTTT. This codes for CASSVGSGGLSTDTQYF.

The chain recombines TRBV7-3 with TRBJ1-2, with D perhaps TRBD1 (5 bases). The CDR3 is made up of 13 amino acids. Per the germline V gene, CDR1 is SGHTA and CDR2 is FQGTGA. V was clipped by 2 bases and J by 7 bases, with 11 bases between them. The CDR3: CASSLSGTGGYTF. CDR3 sequence (DNA): TGTGCCAGCAGCTTATCGGGGACGGGTGGCTACACCTTC.

The chain recombines TRBV2 with TRBJ2-2; tentatively, D is TRBD1 or TRBD2 (5 bases each). Deletions cut 6 bases from V and 0 bases from J, with 14 bases between. Germline V gene data show CDR1 as SNHLY and CDR2 as FYNNEI. The CDR3 spans 16 residues. As DNA, the CDR3 is TGTGCCAGCAGGCCCCGGGGCGGACCGAACACCGGGGAGCTGTTTTTT. This encodes CASRPRGGPNTGELFF. Based on the CDR3 plus reference TRBV2 and TRBJ2-2, the full variable domain is EPEVTQTPSHQVTQMGQEVILRCVPISNHLYFYWYRQILGQKVEFLVSFYNNEISEKSEIFDDQFSVERPDGSNFTLKIRSTKLEDSAMYFCASRPRGGPNTGELFFGEGSRLTVL.

The J gene is TRBJ1-4, the V gene TRBV2; the match to TRBD1 covers 10 bases. Losses at the gene ends were 6 bases for V and 3 bases for J; bases not matched to a gene: 10. Germline V gene lookup returns CDR1 SNHLY and CDR2 FYNNEI. The CDR3 totals 17 residues. DNA of the CDR3: TGTGCCAGCAGGCCTGGGACAGGGGATCGGGCTAATGAAAAACTGTTTTTT. Its protein is CASRPGTGDRANEKLFF.

The rearrangement links TRBV6-4 to TRBJ1-5; D might be TRBD1 (5 bases). This CDR3 comprises 16 residues. The ends were cut back, 0 bases at V and 4 bases at J, with 13 bases in the middle. Per the germline V gene, CDR1 is MRHNA and CDR2 is SNTAGT. The CDR3 spells CASSDSGANSNQPQHF. The DNA for the CDR3 is TGTGCCAGCAGTGACTCAGGGGCGAATTCTAATCAGCCCCAGCATTTT.

This chain connects TRBV5-1 to TRBJ1-3; D ambiguous. This CDR3 has 13 residues. V dropped 2 bases and J dropped 3 bases, with 6 bases sitting between them. CDR1 SGHRS and CDR2 YFSETQ come from the germline V gene. In DNA form, the CDR3 reads TGCGCCAGCAGCTTAGGGAGTGGAAACACCATATATTTT. Translated, it gives CASSLGSGNTIYF.

The chain links TRBV5-4 to TRBJ2-5; 8 bases match TRBD1. CDR1 is SGHNT, CDR2 YYREEE, per germline (reference sequence). V lost 4 bases and J lost 4; bases outside the gene matches: 9. The CDR3 loop spans 15 amino acids. CDR3 bases: TGTGCCAGCAGCCCGAGGACAGGGTATACAGAGACCCAGTACTTC. This encodes CASSPRTGYTETQYF.

V and J are TRBV27 and TRBJ2-7; 8 bases map to TRBD1. V lost 2 bases, J lost 4 bases, and 4 bases stayed unmatched. Germline V gene lookup returns CDR1 MNHEY and CDR2 SMNVEV (reference sequence). The CDR3 runs to 14 residues. The CDR3 loop reads CASSLTQGAYEQYF. In DNA form, the CDR3 reads TGTGCCAGCAGTTTAACGCAGGGGGCTTACGAGCAGTACTTC.

In the case of this clone: At one end, the junction sequence differs from germline, possibly due to a read error. CDR3 sequence: CASSLAVSSYNEQFF. Written as DNA, the CDR3 is TGTGCCAGCAGTTTAGCGGTTAGCTCCTACAATGAGCAGTTCTTC. This chain connects TRBV7-7 to TRBJ2-1; possibly TRBD2 for D (6 bases). Germline V gene sequence: CDR1 SSHAT, CDR2 FNYEAQ (reference sequence). This CDR3 has 15 amino acids.

This clone was observed once. The chain is built from TRBV4-2 and TRBJ2-5, with 11 positions matching TRBD2. V trimming: 3 bases; J trimming: 4 bases; junction bases outside the gene matches: 7. The germline CDR1 and CDR2 sequences are LGHNA and YNFKEQ. This CDR3 comprises 16 residues. CDR3 nucleotide sequence: TGTGCCAGCAGCCAGAGGGCTAGCGGGAGGCCAGAGACCCAGTACTTC. Translated: CASSQRASGRPETQYF.

The chain couples TRBV2 to TRBJ2-7; 11 bases align to TRBD1. Germline CDR1 SNHLY, CDR2 FYNNEI. J was trimmed by 5 bases and V by 6 bases; bases with no gene match: 3. CDR3 length: 13 amino acids. The DNA for the CDR3 is TGTGCCAGCAGGCGGACAGGGGGCGACGAGCAGTACTTC. It is translated as CASRRTGGDEQYF.

The V and J genes are TRBV5-1 and TRBJ2-7; 7 bases fit TRBD1. This CDR3 spans 14 amino acids. The V and J ends lost 3 bases and 4 bases, in that order; junction bases with no gene match: 7. The germline V gene encodes CDR1 SGHRS and CDR2 YFSETQ. CDR3 sequence reads: CASSSGTEDYEQYF. CDR3 in DNA: TGCGCCAGCAGCTCGGGGACAGAAGATTACGAGCAGTACTTC. The full variable domain, rest sourced from reference TRBV5-1 and TRBJ2-7, is KAGVTQTPRYLIKTRGQQVTLSCSPISGHRSVSWYQQTPGQGLQFLFEYFSETQRNKGNFPGRFSGRQFSNSRSEMNVSTLELGDSALYLCASSSGTEDYEQYFGPGTRLTVT.

CDR3: CASSNLSPETQYF. CDR3 coding DNA: TGTGCCAGCAGTAATCTCTCCCCAGAGACCCAGTACTTC. J is TRBJ2-5 and V is TRBV6-5; D not certain. Germline V gene lookup returns CDR1 MNHEY and CDR2 SVGAGI. V was trimmed by 5 bases and J by 4 bases, leaving 11 bases between them. The CDR3 consists of 13 residues.

CDR3 DNA: TGTGCCAGCAGTGGCAGGGGAGTTGGTTACGAGCAGTACTTC. Translated: CASSGRGVGYEQYF. The chain joins TRBV25-1 to TRBJ2-7; D is possibly TRBD1 (6 bases). The CDR3 covers 14 residues. The germline V and J ends were trimmed by 4 bases and 4 bases, with 14 bases remaining between them. The germline CDR1 and CDR2 sequences are MGHDK and SYGVNS.

This chain uses TRBV10-3 with TRBJ1-1; TRBD1 matches at 7 bases. CDR3 length: 12 residues. J lost 3 bases, V lost 9 bases, and 4 bases had no gene match. Germline lookup yields CDR1 ENHRY and CDR2 SYGVKD. The chain's CDR3 is CAMRQGDTEAFF. The CDR3 DNA sequence: TGTGCCATGCGGCAGGGGGACACTGAAGCTTTCTTT.

The chain is built from TRBV2 and TRBJ1-5; 7 positions agree with TRBD1. CDR1 and CDR2 (germline): SNHLY, FYNNEI. V shed 6 bases and J 4 bases; nucleotides not matched to a gene: 9. The CDR3 covers 15 residues. This chain's CDR3 is CASSDTGQINQPQHF. The CDR3 coding sequence is TGTGCCAGCAGCGATACGGGACAGATAAATCAGCCCCAGCATTTT.

The chain recombines TRBV4-1 with TRBJ2-1; 7 bases fit TRBD2. The CDR3 is 17 residues long. Looked up from germline, CDR1 is MGHRA and CDR2 is YSYEKL. Trimming removed 1 base from V and 5 bases from J; junction bases left unmatched: 11. CDR3 amino acids: CASSQGRGDRFNNEQFF. The CDR3 DNA reads as TGCGCCAGCAGCCAAGGCCGGGGGGATCGCTTTAACAATGAGCAGTTCTTC.